Listed below are T cell receptor beta chains from one sample, sequenced in a study of blood T cell repertoires in COVID-19. Clones were sequenced by immunoSEQ multiplex PCR, and TCRdb holds only the in-frame ones, with some missing. The repertoire holds about 98,000 clones, with over 70% as singletons. The sample was peripheral blood. Receptors were obtained from a man in his 60s with acute or convalescent COVID-19. Both conserved end residues are part of each CDR3. Fields, in order: CDR3 protein, V gene, clone size, D gene. D genes are given only for firm matches. Clone sizes are given selectively: once, few, many, or a class where the clone is expanded.

CASGRIMTGGYGNTIYF,TRBV3-1/TRBV3-2,.,TRBD1
CASSQEGGGAANEQFF,TRBV3-1/TRBV3-2,.,TRBD2
CAWSVETGGNQPQHF,TRBV30,.,.
CAWSLTGVLLGQYF,TRBV30,.,TRBD1
CASIERRASTSTDTQYF,TRBV5-8,.,.
CASSANSGTGVIDTQYF,TRBV27,few,TRBD1
CASSLNQGAPGEQYF,TRBV11-3,.,TRBD1
CASSPYGQYNEQFF,TRBV13,few,.
CASREQGYGYTF,TRBV2,.,TRBD1
CASFRDREPFF,TRBV6-5,.,TRBD1
CASKRVAGTQETQYF,TRBV5-1,.,TRBD2
CASSWRGGRTGELFF,TRBV27,.,TRBD2
CAWSVPYREFTEAFF,TRBV30,.,.
CASSWGTGDNEKLFF,TRBV5-1,.,TRBD1
CASSSRSGRETQYF,TRBV13,.,TRBD2
CASSFLGQGPVGYTF,TRBV14,.,TRBD1
CASSLVGDSPLHF,TRBV7-8,few,.
CASSPTAGGPNTGELFF,TRBV5-1,.,TRBD2
CASSPRTGGNTEAFF,TRBV7-6,few,TRBD1
CASSHGQATTNEKLFF,TRBV4-2,.,TRBD1
CASSRGRGGSGNTIYF,TRBV3-1/TRBV3-2,.,.
CASSPGQLRSLSGAEAFF,TRBV5-4,.,TRBD1
CASDPGTTSYNEQFF,TRBV19,.,TRBD2
CASSPLNEKLFF,TRBV3-1/TRBV3-2,few,.
CASRRGGPYEQYF,TRBV27,few,TRBD2
CASSQSGSTGTGFADTQYF,TRBV3-1/TRBV3-2,.,TRBD1
CASTSPGQFTDTQYF,TRBV27,.,TRBD1
CASSQSGQRRDGYTF,TRBV23-1,.,TRBD1
CATPGQGKYGYTF,TRBV12-3/TRBV12-4,few,TRBD1
CASSRRGGTSSYNEQFF,TRBV11-3,.,.
CSVAIADITQYF,TRBV29-1,.,.
CASSQMGHSTDTQYF,TRBV4-1,once,.
CAWTGQYGNTIYF,TRBV30,few,.
CASKTTAATNEKLFF,TRBV2,.,.
CASSEYSAGGERELFF,TRBV25-1,.,TRBD1
CAISELHGYTF,TRBV10-3,.,.
CSVGGGTSNQPQHF,TRBV29-1,.,.
CSASKGETNTEAFF,TRBV20-1,.,.
CASSPRWPGQGASEQFF,TRBV27,.,TRBD1
CASRRAQLDEQFF,TRBV27,.,.
CASRRTAGAGQPQHF,TRBV10-2,.,.
CASSLGLGLRRAFF,TRBV7-8,.,.
CASRKETSGSVNEQFF,TRBV5-4,.,TRBD2
CASSSSTSGSVNTGELFF,TRBV7-9,few,TRBD2
CASRRRPGQGESNQPQHF,TRBV19,few,TRBD1
CATSRTGYNTGELFF,TRBV24-1,.,TRBD1
CASSNRDSRTGELFF,TRBV6-5,once,.